This T cell receptor (beta chain) derives from a study of T cell repertoires in cytomegalovirus infection. Study at large: CMV infection together with matching HLA type was indicated by public TCR beta signatures.

TCRdb used MiXCR to reprocess the reads, holding one entry per CDR3 protein. Of approximately 140,000 distinct CDR3 sequences in the sample, 20% to 30% were seen once. Trimming left V 5 bases short and J 2 bases short, with 13 bases between. The germline V gene encodes CDR1 DFQATT and CDR2 SNEGSKA (reference sequence). This CDR3 region has 13 residues. This clonotype has more than one count but fewer than ten. Its cognate antigen is unknown. Study-wide results and limits: Carriers of CMV and the relevant HLA type were discriminated by public TCR beta frequency. HLA-C-restricted, CMV-specific TCR beta clonotypes were dominant ex vivo.

The sequence came from a human donor in good health (CMV status not recorded). Some clones in this sample may be carry-over from other donors' samples. Sequences were obtained from PBMCs, sequenced either directly or after in vitro stimulation (not recorded which). V gene TRBV20-1 combines with J gene TRBJ2-7; D may be TRBD2 (6 bases). The CDR3 region has the DNA TGCAGTGCTCAGAGGAGGGGCACCTACGAGCAGTACGTC. This encodes CSAQRRGTYEQYV.